This T cell receptor (beta chain) was identified in a study of post-analysis software for immune sequencing data. This clonotype was counted a few times. What it binds is unknown. TCR beta cDNA libraries had unique molecular identifiers. One entry per CDR3 protein, called by TCRdb with MiXCR from the PCR reads. Altogether about 620,000 distinct CDR3 sequences are present, 44% being singletons, with the ten largest covering 1.5% to 2%. Whole-study results and caveats: Several TRBV segments, TRBV5-6, TRBV5-1 and TRBV20-1 among them, were found more frequent in patients than controls. Strong same-batch co-clustering of samples appeared with F measure clustering.

The CDR3 consists of 14 residues. Germline V gene sequence: CDR1 DFQATT, CDR2 SNEGSKA (reference sequence). Trimming at V came to 6 bases and at J to 6 bases, leaving 13 bases not matched to a gene. The TCR sequence derives from a girl between 5 and 17 years old with multiple sclerosis. Sequences were obtained from blood. The chain employs TRBV20-1 and TRBJ2-7; TRBD2 matches 8 bases. The CDR3: CSAPPGLGDSEQYF. CDR3 in DNA: TGCAGTGCGCCTCCGGGACTAGGGGACTCCGAGCAGTACTTC.